The T cell receptor beta chain under discussion was sequenced for a study of T cell responses to AZD1222 COVID-19 vaccine (dated by TCRdb to the early 2020s). In terms of the full investigation: Because spike-specific TCR depth and breadth did not differ between the two schedules, AZD1222 recipients who got a second dose at roughly 4 weeks were pooled with those who got a second dose at roughly 12 weeks. Trial participants were enrolled into age subgroups of 18-55, 56-69 and 70-plus years, which contained 148, 28 and 57 TCR-sequenced participants, respectively. TCR sequencing covered 233 trial participants: 200 to 220 given two doses of AZD1222 and about 26 given two doses of MenACWY control vaccine. Beyond this particular receptor, the publication reports: Reportedly, close to half of the unique spike-specific TCRs recognized epitopes lying outside the regions that are mutated in the B.1.351 and B.1.1.7 variants. The whole spike protein was spanned by vaccine-associated CD4 TCRs, and dominant responses were seen in regions 160-218 and 743-854. In the small 56-69-year group, the increase in depth fell short of significance, most likely because of low power. Only six or seven AZD1222 recipients were SARS-CoV-2 seropositive at baseline, limiting conclusions about previously exposed vaccinees. Participants were mostly white British and included more females than males, and it was suggested by the authors that clonal diversity may have been underestimated. No day 14 peak-response samples were available, so repertoires were characterized only after the peak T cell response. A significant rise in spike-specific TCR breadth and depth was observed after two AZD1222 doses relative to day 0 and relative to MenACWY recipients.

A single count supports this clone. This receptor's antigen is unknown. Base qualities are not recorded, but no much larger clone differs from it by a single base. The CDR3 regions of human TCRbeta chains were analyzed by immunosequencing. The paper's data handling went like this. Repertoire TCRs were matched against a reference library of SARS-CoV-2-specific TCRs generated with the MIRA antigen-specificity platform. Breadth was defined as the fraction of unique TCRs that were SARS-CoV-2-associated, and depth was defined as the fraction of total T cells that were SARS-CoV-2-associated. Using the MIRA data, each spike-specific TCR was mapped to the spike region that the TCR reacts to and placed in a CD4 or CD8 class. Log10-transformed breadth and depth values were compared by one-way ANOVA with Sidak's multiple comparisons tests. In TCRdb, the immuneACCESS table is reduced to in-frame sequences with V and J assigned. These tables do not hold every clone; where another copy was compared, an unresolved V gene accounts for under half, and the others remain unexplained. V, J and clone size derive from that table, while D and trimming were established from the DNA sequence. This sample gives roughly 180,000 clones in total; about 90% of them show up just once. Jointly, the top ten make up 1.5% to 2% of the sample.

CDR1 SGHNT and CDR2 YENEEA were looked up in the germline V gene. The CDR3 goes from the cysteine to the phenylalanine over 13 residues. Kept here is only the CDR3 DNA, which spans 39 bases and is read in frame from base 1. V is clipped by 2 bases and J by 4 bases, and the sequence between their germline boundaries is 7 bases long. The label giving this sample's time point can be read as: baseline before first vaccination. Samples from vaccinated people were obtained from the UK trials COV001 and COV002, which included a single-blind randomized controlled phase 2/3 trial of AZD1222 (ChAdOx1 nCoV-19) in healthy adults. For TCRbeta chain sequencing, PBMC samples were collected from trial participants at day 0 and at day 28 after the second dose.

The sequencing used peripheral blood, collected on day 0 of AZD1222 vaccination. The V gene is TRBV11-3 and the J gene is TRBJ2-3; no D gene is confidently identified. This receptor was taken from an adult in good health. The sequenced DNA is TGTGCCAGCAGCTTACAAGGGTCAGATACGCAGTATTTT. This gives the protein CASSLQGSDTQYF.